This T cell receptor beta chain was documented in a study of CD8+ T cells in alopecia areata. Treatment indicated: oral pan-JAK inhibitor, 5-10 mg twice daily. CDR1 and CDR2 (germline): MNHEY, SMNVEV (reference sequence). The CDR3 has 13 residues. Trimming cost V 5 bases and J 2 bases; bases outside gene matches: 3. Once RNA had been extracted, it was reverse transcribed into cDNA to act as the sequencing template. The data were produced by immunoSEQ multiplex PCR, yet TCRdb's version contains in-frame clones alone and is incomplete. The sample holds some 110,000 clones, 50% to 75% seen once. The material was CD8+ T cells sorted from blood, obtained at week 4, from a patient treated with tofacitinib. This clonotype was obtained from a human donor with alopecia areata. J is TRBJ2-7 and V is TRBV27; 7 bases are shared with TRBD2. Written as DNA, the CDR3 is TGTGCCAGCAGTCCGCGGGGGACCTACGAGCAGTACTTC. As protein: CASSPRGTYEQYF.